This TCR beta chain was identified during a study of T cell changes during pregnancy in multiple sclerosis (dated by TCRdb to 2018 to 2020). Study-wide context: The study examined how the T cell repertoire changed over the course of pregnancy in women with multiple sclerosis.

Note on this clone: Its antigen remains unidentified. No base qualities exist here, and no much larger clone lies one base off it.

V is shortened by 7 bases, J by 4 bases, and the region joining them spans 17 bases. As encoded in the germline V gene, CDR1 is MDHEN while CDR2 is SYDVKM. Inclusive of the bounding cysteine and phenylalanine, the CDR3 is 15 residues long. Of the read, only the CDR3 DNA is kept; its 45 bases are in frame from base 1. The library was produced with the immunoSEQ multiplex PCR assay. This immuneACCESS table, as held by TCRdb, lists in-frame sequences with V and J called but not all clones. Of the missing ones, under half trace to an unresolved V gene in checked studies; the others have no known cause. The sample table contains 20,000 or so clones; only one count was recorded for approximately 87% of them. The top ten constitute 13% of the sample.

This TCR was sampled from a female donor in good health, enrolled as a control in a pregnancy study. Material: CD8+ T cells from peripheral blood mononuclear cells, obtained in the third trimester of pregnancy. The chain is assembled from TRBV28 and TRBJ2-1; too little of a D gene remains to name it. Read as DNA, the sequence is TGTGCCAGCACCCCTCCCCCGTCGGTTTACAATGAGCAGTTCTTC. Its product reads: CASTPPPSVYNEQFF.